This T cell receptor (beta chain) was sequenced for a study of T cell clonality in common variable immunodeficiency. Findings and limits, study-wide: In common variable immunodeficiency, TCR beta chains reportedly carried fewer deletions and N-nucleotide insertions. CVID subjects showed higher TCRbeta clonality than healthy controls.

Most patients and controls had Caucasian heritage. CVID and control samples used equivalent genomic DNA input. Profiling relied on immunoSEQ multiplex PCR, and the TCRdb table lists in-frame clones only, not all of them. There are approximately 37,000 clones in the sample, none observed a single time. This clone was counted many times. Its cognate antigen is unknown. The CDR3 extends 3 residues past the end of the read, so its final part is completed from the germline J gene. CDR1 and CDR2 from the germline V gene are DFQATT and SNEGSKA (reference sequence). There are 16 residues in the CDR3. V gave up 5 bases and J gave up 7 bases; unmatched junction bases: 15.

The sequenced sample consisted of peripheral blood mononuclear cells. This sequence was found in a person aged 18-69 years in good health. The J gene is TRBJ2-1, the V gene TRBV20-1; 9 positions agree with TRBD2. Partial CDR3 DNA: TGCAGTGCTCCTCGTCCTAGCGGGAATTGGGAGAATGAG. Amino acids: CSAPRPSGNWENE. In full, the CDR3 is CSAPRPSGNWENEQFF.